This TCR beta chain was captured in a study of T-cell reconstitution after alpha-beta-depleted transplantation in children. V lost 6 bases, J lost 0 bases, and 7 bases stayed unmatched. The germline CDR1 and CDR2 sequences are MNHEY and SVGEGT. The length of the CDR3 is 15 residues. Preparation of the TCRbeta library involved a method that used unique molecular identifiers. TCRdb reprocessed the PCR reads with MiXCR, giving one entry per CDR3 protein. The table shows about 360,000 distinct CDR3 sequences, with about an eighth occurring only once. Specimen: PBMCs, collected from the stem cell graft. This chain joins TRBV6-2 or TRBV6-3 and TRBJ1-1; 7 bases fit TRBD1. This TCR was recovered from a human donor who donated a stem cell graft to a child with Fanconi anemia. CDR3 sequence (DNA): TGTGCCAGCAGAACGGAGACAGGGCTGAACACTGAAGCTTTCTTT. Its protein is CASRTETGLNTEAFF.